This is a list of T cell receptor beta chains from one sample in a study of cytomegalovirus exposure and HLA in healthy donors. The protocol was immunoSEQ multiplex PCR, while the TCRdb copy is restricted to in-frame clones and leaves out a portion. The data contain around 190,000 clones, about 80% of them singletons. Sequenced input: PBMCs. All receptors come from a woman in her forties in good health and CMV-seronegative. CDR3s include the opening cysteine and the closing phenylalanine or tryptophan. The D gene is left open where the match is weak. A clone size is listed for some rows: how often the clone was seen (once, few, many), or a class if it is expanded.

d_gene: .; abundance: few; j_gene: TRBJ2-1; v_gene: TRBV7-3; CDR3nt: TGTGCCAGCAGCTTATGGGGCGGAGACTCCTACAATGAGCAGTTCTTC; CDR3aa: CASSLWGGDSYNEQFF
d_gene: TRBD1; abundance: .; j_gene: TRBJ1-5; v_gene: TRBV19; CDR3nt: TGTGCCAGTAGGCCAGGGGGCAGGGGCAATCAGCCCCAGCATTTT; CDR3aa: CASRPGGRGNQPQHF
d_gene: TRBD1; abundance: .; j_gene: TRBJ1-5; v_gene: TRBV2; CDR3nt: TGTGCCAGCAGCGGACAGGGGGAATTAAGCAATCAGCCCCAGCATTTT; CDR3aa: CASSGQGELSNQPQHF
d_gene: .; abundance: .; j_gene: TRBJ2-7; v_gene: TRBV27; CDR3nt: TGTGCCAGCAGTTTCGGCAGAGAGGGCTACGAGCAGTACTTC; CDR3aa: CASSFGREGYEQYF
d_gene: .; abundance: .; j_gene: TRBJ1-5; v_gene: TRBV2; CDR3nt: TGTGCCAGCACCCCCCAGTATAGCAATCAGCCCCAGCATTTT; CDR3aa: CASTPQYSNQPQHF
d_gene: .; abundance: .; j_gene: TRBJ1-1; v_gene: TRBV6-5; CDR3nt: TGTGCCAGCAGTCGGACTACAATCGGAGGCACTGAAGCTTTCTTT; CDR3aa: CASSRTTIGGTEAFF
d_gene: TRBD2; abundance: few; j_gene: TRBJ2-3; v_gene: TRBV2; CDR3nt: TGTGCCAGCAGCGGGACTAGCGGGAACACAGATACGCAGTATTTT; CDR3aa: CASSGTSGNTDTQYF
d_gene: .; abundance: once; j_gene: TRBJ2-4; v_gene: TRBV5-6; CDR3nt: TGTGCCAGCAGCCCGGGGTGGGGGGGCCCAACAGCCAAAAACATTCAGTACTTC; CDR3aa: CASSPGWGGPTAKNIQYF
d_gene: TRBD1; abundance: .; j_gene: TRBJ1-4; v_gene: TRBV5-4; CDR3nt: TGTGCCAGCAGCTTGGCCGGGACAGGGGCGGAAAAACTGTTTTTT; CDR3aa: CASSLAGTGAEKLFF
d_gene: TRBD1; abundance: .; j_gene: TRBJ1-1; v_gene: TRBV5-4; CDR3nt: TGTGCCAGCAGCCCGGGACAGGGTGAGAACACTGAAGCTTTCTTT; CDR3aa: CASSPGQGENTEAFF
d_gene: .; abundance: .; j_gene: TRBJ1-1; v_gene: TRBV2; CDR3nt: TGTGCCAGCAGTCCACAGGGAAAAACTGAAGCTTTCTTT; CDR3aa: CASSPQGKTEAFF
d_gene: .; abundance: .; j_gene: TRBJ1-1; v_gene: TRBV5-1; CDR3nt: TGCGCCAGCAGCCTGAGGACAGCGAACACTGAAGCTTTCTTT; CDR3aa: CASSLRTANTEAFF
d_gene: TRBD2; abundance: .; j_gene: TRBJ2-1; v_gene: TRBV20-1; CDR3nt: TGCAGTGCAAGAGGAAGCGGGAGTATGTTCTTC; CDR3aa: CSARGSGSMFF
d_gene: TRBD2; abundance: .; j_gene: TRBJ2-1; v_gene: TRBV4-1; CDR3nt: TGCGCCAGCAGCACCCCCGGACTAGGGGATCACAATGAGCAGTTCTTC; CDR3aa: CASSTPGLGDHNEQFF